These 12 T cell receptor beta chains came from one sample sequenced in a study of tumor-infiltrating lymphocytes in localized non-small cell lung cancer. The repertoire was sequenced with immunoSEQ multiplex PCR; TCRdb's copy has only in-frame clones and lacks some. The table shows some 5,500 clones, with roughly 70% occurring only once. The sample comprised uninvolved lung tissue not adjacent to the tumor. These receptors all come from a human donor with non-small cell lung cancer.

The V call is TRBV7-2, the J call TRBJ2-7, with a tentative D call TRBD2 (7 bases). In germline, CDR1 is SGHTA, CDR2 FQGNSA. This CDR3 comprises 16 residues. V lost 5 bases and J 0 bases, leaving 17 bases between the germline ends. The CDR3 DNA is TGTGCCAGCAGCCCCCGGGCGGGGGCGAGCTCCTACGAGCAGTACTTC. Translated, it gives CASSPRAGASSYEQYF.

In nucleotides, the CDR3 is TGTGCCAGCACTAATCCGGGACAGGGATTCCATGAGCAGTTCTTC. Its protein is CASTNPGQGFHEQFF. This rearrangement joins TRBV9 to TRBJ2-1; 9 positions match TRBD1. Germline CDR1 SGDLS, CDR2 YYNGEE. This CDR3 is 15 amino acids long. V trimming: 6 bases; J trimming: 8 bases; junction bases outside the gene matches: 12.

This sequence joins TRBV19 and TRBJ2-7; D possibly uses TRBD1 or TRBD2 (5 bases each). Deletions cut 3 bases from V and 6 bases from J, with 18 bases between. The CDR3 is 15 residues long. Looked up from germline, CDR1 is LNHDA and CDR2 is SQIVND (reference sequence). CDR3 sequence: CASSMGGRDGLEQYF. The CDR3 DNA reads TGTGCCAGTAGTATGGGCGGACGGGACGGACTCGAGCAGTACTTC.

This chain connects TRBV27 to TRBJ1-1; 8 bases map to TRBD1. The CDR3 runs 15 residues. Germline CDR1 is MNHEY and CDR2 is SMNVEV (reference sequence). V shed 6 bases and J 4 bases; nucleotides not matched to a gene: 10. CDR3 DNA: TGTGCCAGCAGACGTCAACAGGGGGTAGTCACTGAAGCTTTCTTT. It is translated as CASRRQQGVVTEAFF.

The chain combines TRBV27 with TRBJ1-2, with a tentative D call TRBD1 (6 bases). This CDR3 has 15 amino acids. The V end lost 1 base, the J end lost 0 bases, and 9 bases lay between the germline ends. The germline V gene encodes CDR1 MNHEY and CDR2 SMNVEV (reference sequence). In DNA, the CDR3 is TGTGCCAGCAGTTTATTAGGACAGTCTAACTATGGCTACACCTTC. This gives the protein CASSLLGQSNYGYTF.

This clone is medium-sized (0.01 to 0.1%) in the sample. The chain has TRBV7-9 and TRBJ2-1, with a tentative D call TRBD2 (5 bases). V gave up 4 bases and J gave up 6 bases, with 16 bases separating them. The CDR3 loop spans 15 amino acids. Germline assignment: CDR1 SEHNR and CDR2 FQNEAQ (reference sequence). CDR3 DNA sequence: TGTGCCAGCAGCTCCGGGCAGGAAGGGAGCAATGAGCAGTTCTTC. The encoded protein is CASSSGQEGSNEQFF.

This clone is labeled as medium-sized. The chain couples TRBV7-2 to TRBJ2-5, with 7 bases matching TRBD1. With V trimmed by 2 bases and J by 1 base, 4 bases remained unmatched. This CDR3 spans 15 amino acids. Germline V CDR1 and CDR2: SGHTA, FQGNSA. The CDR3 DNA reads TGTGCCAGCAGCTTACAAGGGGGCGGCCAAGAGACCCAGTACTTC. Protein sequence: CASSLQGGGQETQYF.

This chain's CDR3 is CASSFLQGTDTQYF. The CDR3 bases are TGTGCCAGCAGTTTCCTGCAGGGGACAGATACGCAGTATTTT. V gene TRBV28 combines with J gene TRBJ2-3, with D perhaps matching TRBD1 (6 bases). V gave up 3 bases and J gave up 3 bases, with 10 bases separating them. Germline V gene sequence: CDR1 MDHEN, CDR2 SYDVKM. This CDR3 contains 14 residues.

This clone has a handful of counts. The genes are TRBV2 and TRBJ2-6; D remains unclear. V lost 6 bases and J 3 bases, leaving 6 bases between the germline ends. In germline, CDR1 is SNHLY, CDR2 FYNNEI. This CDR3 region has 13 residues. The CDR3 spells CASRQGGANVLTF. The CDR3 DNA follows: TGTGCCAGCAGACAAGGTGGGGCCAACGTCCTGACTTTC.

The J gene is TRBJ2-7, the V gene TRBV7-2; D remains unclear. The CDR3 sequence is 15 residues long. From germline, CDR1 is SGHTA and CDR2 FQGNSA. Trimming cost V 5 bases and J 0 bases, with 14 bases left between them. The CDR3 protein is CASSTRVGNSYEQYF. CDR3 nucleotide sequence: TGTGCCAGCAGCACACGGGTGGGCAACTCCTACGAGCAGTACTTC. The complete variable domain, with remaining parts taken from reference TRBV7-2 and TRBJ2-7, reads GAGVSQSPSNKVTEKGKDVELRCDPISGHTALYWYRQSLGQGLEFLIYFQGNSAPDKSGLPSDRFSAERTGGSVSTLTIQRTQQEDSAVYLCASSTRVGNSYEQYFGPGTRLTVT.

The gene calls are TRBV11-1 and TRBJ2-3; TRBD2 agrees at 9 bases. V lost 4 bases to trimming and J lost 2 bases; unmatched junction nucleotides: 10. The CDR3 is made up of 17 amino acids. Germline V gene sequence: CDR1 SGHAT, CDR2 FQDESV (reference sequence). CDR3 nucleotides: TGTGCCAGCAGCTCCCGGACTAGCGAGAAAAACACAGATACGCAGTATTTT. This gives the protein CASSSRTSEKNTDTQYF.

The chain is built from TRBV5-1 and TRBJ2-1; 11 bases agree with TRBD1. Per germline, CDR1 SGHRS and CDR2 YFSETQ. CDR3 length equals 15 residues. The trim removed 3 bases at V and 4 bases at J, leaving 3 bases unmatched. CDR3 DNA sequence: TGCGCCAGCAGCTCCGGACAGGGGGCTTACAATGAGCAGTTCTTC. Residues: CASSSGQGAYNEQFF.